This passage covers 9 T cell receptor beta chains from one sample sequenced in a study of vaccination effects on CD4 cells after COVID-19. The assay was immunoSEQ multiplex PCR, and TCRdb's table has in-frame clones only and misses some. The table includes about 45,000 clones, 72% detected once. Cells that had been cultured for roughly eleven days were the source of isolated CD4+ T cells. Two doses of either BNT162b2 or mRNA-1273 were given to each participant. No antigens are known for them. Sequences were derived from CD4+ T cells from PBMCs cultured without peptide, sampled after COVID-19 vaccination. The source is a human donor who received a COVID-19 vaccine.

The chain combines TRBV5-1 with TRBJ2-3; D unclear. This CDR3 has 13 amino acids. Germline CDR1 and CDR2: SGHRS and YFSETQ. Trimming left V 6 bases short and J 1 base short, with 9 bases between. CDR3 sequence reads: CASMLDRTDTQYF. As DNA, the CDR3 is TGCGCCAGCATGCTCGACCGCACAGATACGCAGTATTTT. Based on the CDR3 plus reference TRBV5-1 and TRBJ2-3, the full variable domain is KAGVTQTPRYLIKTRGQQVTLSCSPISGHRSVSWYQQTPGQGLQFLFEYFSETQRNKGNFPGRFSGRQFSNSRSEMNVSTLELGDSALYLCASMLDRTDTQYFGPGTRLTVL.

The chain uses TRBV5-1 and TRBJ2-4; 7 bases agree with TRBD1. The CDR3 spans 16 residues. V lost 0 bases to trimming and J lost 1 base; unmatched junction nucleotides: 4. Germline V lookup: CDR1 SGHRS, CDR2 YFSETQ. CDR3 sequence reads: CASSLDRGTAKNIQYF. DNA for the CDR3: TGCGCCAGCAGCTTGGACAGGGGAACTGCCAAAAACATTCAGTACTTC.

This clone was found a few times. The CDR3 DNA is TGTGCCAGTAGCGGACAGGGTTCAGGGCAGCCCCAGCATTTT. It yields the protein CASSGQGSGQPQHF. This chain joins TRBV19 and TRBJ1-5; 8 nucleotides match TRBD1. J was trimmed by 7 bases and V by 6 bases; bases with no gene match: 8. CDR1 LNHDA and CDR2 SQIVND come from the germline V gene (reference sequence). The CDR3 contains 14 residues.

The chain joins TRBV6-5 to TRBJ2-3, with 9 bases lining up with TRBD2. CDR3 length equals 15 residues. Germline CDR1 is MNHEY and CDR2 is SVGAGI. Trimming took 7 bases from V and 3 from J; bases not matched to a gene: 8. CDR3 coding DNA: TGTGCCAGCATTCGGCAGAGCGGGAGGACAGATACGCAGTATTTT. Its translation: CASIRQSGRTDTQYF.

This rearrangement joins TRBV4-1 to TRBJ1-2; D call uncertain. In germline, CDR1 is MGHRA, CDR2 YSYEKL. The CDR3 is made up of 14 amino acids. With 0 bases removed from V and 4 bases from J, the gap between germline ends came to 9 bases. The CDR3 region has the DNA TGCGCCAGCAGCCAAGATCCAGGCGTCTATGGCTACACCTTC. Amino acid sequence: CASSQDPGVYGYTF.

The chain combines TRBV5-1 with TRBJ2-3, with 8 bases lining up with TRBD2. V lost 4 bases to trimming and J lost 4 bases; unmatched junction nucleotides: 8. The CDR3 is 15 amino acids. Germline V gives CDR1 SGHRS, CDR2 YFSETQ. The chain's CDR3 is CASSTQPGLADTQYF. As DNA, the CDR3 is TGCGCCAGCAGCACCCAACCGGGACTAGCAGATACGCAGTATTTT.

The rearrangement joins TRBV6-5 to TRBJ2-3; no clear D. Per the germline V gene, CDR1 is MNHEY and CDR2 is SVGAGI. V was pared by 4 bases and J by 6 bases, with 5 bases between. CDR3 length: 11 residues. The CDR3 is CASSLSDTQYF. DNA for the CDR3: TGTGCCAGCAGTTTAAGCGATACGCAGTATTTT.

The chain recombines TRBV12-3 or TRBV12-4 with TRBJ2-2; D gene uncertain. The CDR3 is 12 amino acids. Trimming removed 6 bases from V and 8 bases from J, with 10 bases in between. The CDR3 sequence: CASRNIKGELFF. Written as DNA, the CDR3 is TGTGCCAGCAGGAATATTAAGGGGGAGCTGTTTTTT.

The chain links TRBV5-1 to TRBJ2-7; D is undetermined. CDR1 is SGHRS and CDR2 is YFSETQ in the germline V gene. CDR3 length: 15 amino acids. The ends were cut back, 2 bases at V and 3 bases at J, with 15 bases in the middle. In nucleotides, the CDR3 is TGCGCCAGCAGCTTAGACTCGTTTAAGGACTACGAGCAGTACTTC. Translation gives CASSLDSFKDYEQYF.